This TCR beta chain comes out of a study of CD8 T cells in ankylosing spondylitis. The sample holds a few counts of this clonotype. As yet, its antigen is unknown. This CDR3 is 20 amino acids long. Unmatched junction bases numbered 15, after V lost 3 bases and J lost 1 base. TCRdb processed the 5' RACE reads anew with MiXCR; each CDR3 protein has one entry. Among about 340,000 distinct CDR3 sequences listed, roughly 14% were seen once. Study results and caveats: A TCR beta motif of fewer than ten highly homologous variants seemed to mark ankylosing spondylitis blood.

The sample comprised blood, either unsorted or a sorted T cell fraction (not recorded which). This TCR was recovered from a male donor with ankylosing spondylitis or in good health (not recorded which). The rearrangement links TRBV12-3 or TRBV12-4 to TRBJ2-3, with TRBD2 matching 11 bases. In DNA, the CDR3 is TGTGCCAGCAGTTTTAGACTAGCGGGAACAAGGTGGGGTGGCACAGATACGCAGTATTTT. Protein product: CASSFRLAGTRWGGTDTQYF.